This entry describes one T cell receptor (beta chain). Antigen specificity is unknown. This table comes from immunoSEQ multiplex PCR, and its TCRdb copy is limited to in-frame clones, with some not included. The sample yields 120,000 to 150,000 clones, 85% to 95% seen once. These data come from a study of T cell responses to AZD1222 COVID-19 vaccine. Study-wide results and limits: Spike-specific TCR breadth and depth rose after two AZD1222 doses. Donors were chiefly white British, with a greater number of females, and clonal diversity was perhaps underestimated.

The V end was cut by 0 bases, the J end by 6 bases, with 14 bases between. The CDR3 runs 15 residues. The germline gives CDR1 LNHNV, CDR2 YYDKDF (reference sequence). The chain joins TRBV15 to TRBJ1-2; D not certain. Sequenced here: peripheral blood, sampled on day 0 of AZD1222 vaccination. This TCR came from an adult in good health. The CDR3 sequence: CATSREVIAGDGYTF. CDR3 nucleotide sequence: TGTGCCACCAGCAGAGAGGTGATTGCAGGTGATGGCTACACCTTC.